These T cell receptor beta chains were read from a single sample in a study of T cell repertoires in cytomegalovirus infection. TCRdb fed the reads into MiXCR, producing one record per CDR3 protein. The sample includes hundreds of thousands of distinct CDR3 sequences, approximately 34% of them seen just once. Sequencing input: PBMCs. These receptors all stem from a human donor in good health (CMV status not recorded). Some clones in this sample may be carry-over from other donors' samples. CDR3s include the opening cysteine and the closing phenylalanine or tryptophan. The order of the fields is J gene, clone size, V gene, D gene, CDR3 protein, CDR3 DNA. D genes are given only for firm matches. Size values are once, few and many counts, or a class for expanded clones, and some rows have none.

J gene: TRBJ2-7; clone size: NA; V gene: TRBV7-6; D gene: TRBD2; CDR3 protein: CASSYTSGSSYEQYF; CDR3 DNA: TGTGCCAGCAGCTATACTAGCGGGAGTTCCTACGAGCAGTACTTC
J gene: TRBJ2-1; clone size: few; V gene: TRBV12-3/TRBV12-4; D gene: NA; CDR3 protein: CASSSPGLDGGEQFF; CDR3 DNA: TGTGCCAGCAGTTCGCCGGGCCTTGACGGTGGTGAGCAGTTCTTC
J gene: TRBJ1-1; clone size: NA; V gene: TRBV7-6; D gene: NA; CDR3 protein: CASSPGTEVLGKNTEAFF; CDR3 DNA: TGTGCCAGCAGCCCAGGGACCGAGGTCCTAGGAAAGAACACTGAAGCTTTCTTT
J gene: TRBJ1-4; clone size: once; V gene: TRBV3-1; D gene: NA; CDR3 protein: CASSTRTVSRNEKLFF; CDR3 DNA: TGTGCCAGCAGCACACGGACCGTGAGCCGTAATGAAAAACTGTTTTTT
J gene: TRBJ2-7; clone size: NA; V gene: TRBV6-2/TRBV6-3; D gene: NA; CDR3 protein: CASRSAGRGDEQYF; CDR3 DNA: TGTGCCAGCAGGTCCGCGGGAAGAGGCGACGAGCAGTACTTC
J gene: TRBJ2-1; clone size: NA; V gene: TRBV7-2; D gene: NA; CDR3 protein: CASSRYRQTQGLRESSYNEQFF; CDR3 DNA: TGTGCCAGCAGCCGTTACCGTCAAACACAGGGTCTACGGGAGAGCTCCTACAATGAGCAGTTCTTC
J gene: TRBJ1-6; clone size: many; V gene: TRBV4-2; D gene: NA; CDR3 protein: CASSPPTVNSPLHF; CDR3 DNA: TGTGCCAGCAGCCCTCCGACAGTTAATTCACCCCTCCACTTT
J gene: TRBJ1-1; clone size: NA; V gene: TRBV7-3; D gene: NA; CDR3 protein: CASSTVTNTEAFF; CDR3 DNA: TGTGCCAGCAGCACCGTGACCAACACTGAAGCTTTCTTT
J gene: TRBJ1-4; clone size: few; V gene: TRBV7-8; D gene: NA; CDR3 protein: CASSLARGRYEKLFF; CDR3 DNA: TGTGCCAGCAGCTTAGCGCGCGGTCGATATGAAAAACTGTTTTTT
J gene: TRBJ2-7; clone size: NA; V gene: TRBV4-1; D gene: TRBD1; CDR3 protein: CASSQDRWPGQGASGEQYF; CDR3 DNA: TGCGCCAGCAGCCAAGATAGATGGCCGGGACAGGGAGCATCAGGCGAGCAGTACTTC
J gene: TRBJ1-1; clone size: NA; V gene: TRBV4-1; D gene: TRBD1; CDR3 protein: CASSQQPPDRSTEAFF; CDR3 DNA: TGCGCCAGCAGCCAACAGCCCCCGGACAGGTCCACTGAAGCTTTCTTT
J gene: TRBJ2-7; clone size: few; V gene: TRBV29-1; D gene: NA; CDR3 protein: CSVAASPYEQYF; CDR3 DNA: TGCAGCGTTGCAGCGAGCCCCTACGAGCAGTACTTC
J gene: TRBJ2-2; clone size: NA; V gene: TRBV25-1; D gene: NA; CDR3 protein: CASSKMESTGELFF; CDR3 DNA: TGTGCCAGCAGTAAAATGGAATCCACCGGGGAGCTGTTTTTT
J gene: TRBJ2-1; clone size: NA; V gene: TRBV2; D gene: TRBD2; CDR3 protein: CARERGNEQFF; CDR3 DNA: TGTGCCAGAGAGCGGGGGAATGAGCAGTTCTTC
J gene: TRBJ2-7; clone size: NA; V gene: TRBV29-1; D gene: NA; CDR3 protein: CSVVSRQVGEQYF; CDR3 DNA: TGCAGCGTCGTATCTCGGCAGGTTGGGGAGCAGTACTTC
J gene: TRBJ2-7; clone size: NA; V gene: TRBV6-5; D gene: TRBD2; CDR3 protein: CASSQQPGLAGEQYF; CDR3 DNA: TGTGCCAGCAGCCAGCAACCGGGACTAGCGGGCGAGCAGTACTTC
J gene: TRBJ2-5; clone size: many; V gene: TRBV7-2; D gene: NA; CDR3 protein: CASSVGTLQETQYF; CDR3 DNA: TGTGCCAGCAGCGTAGGGACTCTCCAAGAGACCCAGTACTTC
J gene: TRBJ1-1; clone size: NA; V gene: TRBV7-4; D gene: TRBD1; CDR3 protein: CASSFRQGTEALF; CDR3 DNA: TGTGCCAGCAGCTTTCGACAGGGAACTGAAGCTTTATTT
J gene: TRBJ2-7; clone size: few; V gene: TRBV6-5; D gene: NA; CDR3 protein: CASSTHPNGGVQYF; CDR3 DNA: TGTGCCAGCAGCACCCATCCAAATGGAGGGGTTCAGTACTTC
J gene: TRBJ2-2; clone size: many; V gene: TRBV7-2; D gene: NA; CDR3 protein: CASSKARPSSSTGELFF; CDR3 DNA: TGTGCCAGCAGCAAGGCGAGGCCGAGTTCGTCCACCGGGGAGCTGTTTTTT
J gene: TRBJ2-1; clone size: NA; V gene: TRBV12-3/TRBV12-4; D gene: NA; CDR3 protein: CASSLHAQFF; CDR3 DNA: TGTGCCAGCAGTTTACATGCGCAGTTCTTC
J gene: TRBJ2-7; clone size: few; V gene: TRBV20-1; D gene: NA; CDR3 protein: CSARTSVAYEQYF; CDR3 DNA: TGCAGTGCTAGAACCAGCGTCGCCTACGAGCAGTACTTC
J gene: TRBJ2-5; clone size: once; V gene: TRBV12-3/TRBV12-4; D gene: NA; CDR3 protein: CASSFYQLGETQYF; CDR3 DNA: TGTGCCAGCAGTTTTTACCAACTGGGGGAGACCCAGTACTTC
J gene: TRBJ2-1; clone size: few; V gene: TRBV5-4; D gene: TRBD2; CDR3 protein: CASSLERDSYNEQFF; CDR3 DNA: TGTGCCAGCAGCTTGGAGCGGGACTCCTACAATGAGCAGTTCTTC
J gene: TRBJ2-1; clone size: NA; V gene: TRBV20-1; D gene: TRBD2; CDR3 protein: CSANSGRGYNEQFF; CDR3 DNA: TGCAGTGCGAATAGCGGGCGGGGTTACAATGAGCAGTTCTTC
J gene: TRBJ2-7; clone size: few; V gene: TRBV28; D gene: NA; CDR3 protein: CATTPRVRENKYEQYF; CDR3 DNA: TGTGCCACTACCCCCCGGGTCCGGGAGAATAAATACGAGCAGTACTTC
J gene: TRBJ1-2; clone size: many; V gene: TRBV7-2; D gene: NA; CDR3 protein: CASSPTGIDGYTF; CDR3 DNA: TGTGCCAGCAGCCCCACAGGGATCGATGGCTACACCTTC
J gene: TRBJ1-2; clone size: NA; V gene: TRBV19; D gene: NA; CDR3 protein: CASSISGATGYTF; CDR3 DNA: TGTGCCAGTAGTATATCAGGGGCGACCGGCTACACCTTC
J gene: TRBJ1-2; clone size: NA; V gene: TRBV6-1; D gene: NA; CDR3 protein: CASSSYRIYGYTF; CDR3 DNA: TGTGCCAGCAGCAGTTACAGGATCTATGGCTACACCTTC
J gene: TRBJ1-5; clone size: few; V gene: TRBV6-1; D gene: NA; CDR3 protein: CASMASAGFNQPQHF; CDR3 DNA: TGTGCCAGCATGGCCTCGGCAGGCTTTAATCAGCCCCAGCATTTT
J gene: TRBJ1-3; clone size: NA; V gene: TRBV12-3/TRBV12-4; D gene: NA; CDR3 protein: CASSLRTEGNTIYF; CDR3 DNA: TGTGCCAGCAGTCTCAGGACAGAAGGAAACACCATATATTTT
J gene: TRBJ1-1; clone size: NA; V gene: TRBV7-2; D gene: NA; CDR3 protein: CASRLQGINNEAFF; CDR3 DNA: TGTGCCAGCAGATTACAGGGTATCAACAATGAAGCTTTCTTT
J gene: TRBJ1-2; clone size: many; V gene: TRBV6-6; D gene: NA; CDR3 protein: CASSYSRLPTVYGYTF; CDR3 DNA: TGTGCCAGCAGTTACTCGAGGCTCCCGACAGTCTATGGCTACACCTTC
J gene: TRBJ2-7; clone size: few; V gene: TRBV7-2; D gene: NA; CDR3 protein: CASSLPGAPYEQYF; CDR3 DNA: TGTGCCAGCAGCTTACCAGGGGCGCCCTACGAGCAGTACTTC
J gene: TRBJ2-5; clone size: NA; V gene: TRBV28; D gene: TRBD1; CDR3 protein: CASSSGTGMKTQYF; CDR3 DNA: TGTGCCAGCAGTTCCGGGACAGGGATGAAGACCCAGTACTTC
J gene: TRBJ2-2; clone size: NA; V gene: TRBV28; D gene: NA; CDR3 protein: CASNPGTPRTGELFF; CDR3 DNA: TGTGCCAGCAACCCCGGGACGCCCCGCACCGGGGAGCTGTTTTTT
J gene: TRBJ1-2; clone size: NA; V gene: TRBV25-1; D gene: NA; CDR3 protein: CASTPGPNYGYTF; CDR3 DNA: TGTGCCAGCACACCGGGCCCTAACTATGGCTACACCTTC
J gene: TRBJ1-2; clone size: NA; V gene: TRBV29-1; D gene: TRBD1; CDR3 protein: CSVEEAGGGYGYTF; CDR3 DNA: TGCAGCGTTGAAGAGGCAGGGGGGGGGTATGGCTACACCTTC
J gene: TRBJ1-1; clone size: few; V gene: TRBV7-9; D gene: NA; CDR3 protein: CASSSDRQTEAFF; CDR3 DNA: TGTGCCAGCAGCTCCGACCGACAAACTGAAGCTTTCTTT
J gene: TRBJ1-1; clone size: NA; V gene: TRBV28; D gene: NA; CDR3 protein: CASSQPGHNEKAFF; CDR3 DNA: TGTGCCAGCAGTCAACCGGGCCACAATGAAAAAGCTTTCTTT
J gene: TRBJ2-1; clone size: NA; V gene: TRBV19; D gene: TRBD2; CDR3 protein: CASSTGALLAGVFDEQFF; CDR3 DNA: TGTGCCAGTAGTACGGGGGCCCTATTAGCGGGAGTTTTCGATGAGCAGTTCTTC
J gene: TRBJ2-1; clone size: NA; V gene: TRBV11-2; D gene: TRBD2; CDR3 protein: CASSSRGGLGGFF; CDR3 DNA: TGTGCCAGCAGCTCCCGCGGGGGTCTAGGTGGATTCTTC
J gene: TRBJ1-2; clone size: few; V gene: TRBV6-1; D gene: TRBD1; CDR3 protein: CASSDRAGNYGYTF; CDR3 DNA: TGTGCCAGCAGCGACAGGGCTGGTAACTATGGCTACACCTTC
J gene: TRBJ2-1; clone size: once; V gene: TRBV20-1; D gene: TRBD2; CDR3 protein: CSADLIAGGPEQFF; CDR3 DNA: TGCAGTGCCGACCTCATAGCGGGAGGGCCTGAGCAGTTCTTC
J gene: TRBJ1-1; clone size: NA; V gene: TRBV2; D gene: NA; CDR3 protein: CASSESPRPTEAFF; CDR3 DNA: TGTGCCAGCAGTGAAAGTCCCAGGCCCACTGAAGCTTTCTTT
J gene: TRBJ1-1; clone size: NA; V gene: TRBV20-1; D gene: TRBD1; CDR3 protein: CSASLAGGGTEAFF; CDR3 DNA: TGCAGTGCTAGTTTGGCAGGGGGGGGCACTGAAGCTTTCTTT
J gene: TRBJ2-2; clone size: NA; V gene: TRBV27; D gene: TRBD1; CDR3 protein: CASSLLSTTGFHTGELFF; CDR3 DNA: TGTGCCAGCAGTCTCCTGTCGACGACAGGGTTCCACACCGGGGAGCTGTTTTTT
J gene: TRBJ2-2; clone size: many; V gene: TRBV27; D gene: NA; CDR3 protein: CASSPYTGELFF; CDR3 DNA: TGTGCCAGCAGCCCGTACACCGGGGAGCTGTTTTTT
J gene: TRBJ1-2; clone size: NA; V gene: TRBV7-8; D gene: TRBD1; CDR3 protein: CASSLFPGTVSYGYTF; CDR3 DNA: TGTGCCAGCAGCTTATTCCCTGGGACAGTCTCCTATGGCTACACCTTC
J gene: TRBJ2-7; clone size: NA; V gene: TRBV12-3/TRBV12-4; D gene: NA; CDR3 protein: CASSLWGPSSYEQYF; CDR3 DNA: TGTGCCAGCAGTTTATGGGGTCCCAGCTCCTACGAGCAGTACTTC
J gene: TRBJ1-3; clone size: many; V gene: TRBV7-8; D gene: NA; CDR3 protein: CASSLWDTNTGNTIYF; CDR3 DNA: TGTGCCAGCAGCTTATGGGACACTAATACAGGAAACACCATATATTTT
J gene: TRBJ1-5; clone size: NA; V gene: TRBV7-9; D gene: TRBD1; CDR3 protein: CASSSTGDGPQHF; CDR3 DNA: TGTGCCAGCAGCTCCACAGGGGATGGACCCCAGCATTTT
J gene: TRBJ1-5; clone size: NA; V gene: TRBV6-2/TRBV6-3; D gene: TRBD1; CDR3 protein: CASSPPPKTGLPQHF; CDR3 DNA: TGTGCCAGCAGTCCCCCTCCTAAGACAGGGTTGCCCCAGCATTTT
J gene: TRBJ1-6; clone size: few; V gene: TRBV7-2; D gene: NA; CDR3 protein: CASSPLKAGAHSPLHF; CDR3 DNA: TGTGCCAGCAGCCCTCTCAAGGCCGGGGCTCACTCACCCCTCCACTTT
J gene: TRBJ2-3; clone size: NA; V gene: TRBV7-3; D gene: NA; CDR3 protein: CASSWTPKADTQYF; CDR3 DNA: TGTGCCAGCAGCTGGACACCGAAGGCAGATACGCAGTATTTT